This T cell receptor beta chain was captured by sequencing in a study of Ad26.COV2.S vaccination and SARS-CoV-2 variants. Findings and caveats of the study: Higher spike-specific TCR breadth was found in vaccine recipients than in placebo recipients. Across vaccine and placebo recipients, the breadth of non-spike TCRs was similar.

Worth noting for this clone: What it binds is unknown.

TCRdb's table, derived via immunoSEQ multiplex PCR, lists solely in-frame clones and lacks some. The repertoire holds about 480,000 clones, with 87% as singletons. As to treatment: approximately 18 received Ad26.COV2.S at low or high dose, single or two shots; about 5 received placebo; per-sample allocation not given. Each sample was drawn 63 days after the first injection (of vaccine or placebo). SARS-CoV-2 spike from the Wuhan strain was encoded by the vaccine, an Ad26 vector. This specimen was peripheral blood, taken in a trial of Ad26.COV2.S vaccine versus placebo. The sequence came from a person between 18 and 60 years old who received the Ad26.COV2.S COVID-19 vaccine or a placebo.

In DNA form, the CDR3 reads TGTGCCTGGGTGGGGGACAGGAGCCCAAAAGAGACCCAGTACTTC. It translates to CAWVGDRSPKETQYF. The chain employs TRBV30 and TRBJ2-5; TRBD1 matches at 8 bases. This CDR3 has 15 residues. Trimming removed 5 bases from V and 3 bases from J; junction bases left unmatched: 11. In germline, CDR1 is GTSNPN, CDR2 SVGIG (reference sequence).